Listed below are T cell receptor beta chains from one sample, sequenced in a study of blood T cell repertoires in COVID-19. Measured with immunoSEQ multiplex PCR; TCRdb has only the in-frame clones, and not every one. The profile covers 95,000 to 100,000 clones, with around 87% appearing a single time and roughly 10% taken by the ten largest. Sequenced material: peripheral blood. The receptors here all came from a woman in her twenties or thirties with acute or convalescent COVID-19. Both conserved end residues are part of each CDR3. Each record gives: CDR3 length, D gene, J gene, V gene, clone size, CDR3 protein, CDR3 DNA. The D gene is left open where the match is weak. Rows give clone size only sometimes, using once, few, many, or a class for an expanded clone.

len: 15; d_gene: TRBD1; j_gene: TRBJ1-6; v_gene: TRBV5-5; abundance: -; CDR3aa: CASSRGQGRGSPLHF; CDR3nt: TGTGCCAGCAGCAGGGGACAGGGGCGGGGATCACCCCTCCACTTT
len: 16; d_gene: -; j_gene: TRBJ1-4; v_gene: TRBV21-1; abundance: -; CDR3aa: CASSKMGQGLGEKLFF; CDR3nt: TGTGCCAGCAGCAAGATGGGACAGGGATTAGGTGAAAAACTGTTTTTT
len: 15; d_gene: -; j_gene: TRBJ2-7; v_gene: TRBV6-1; abundance: -; CDR3aa: CASSEAWTPTYEQYF; CDR3nt: TGTGCCAGCAGTGAAGCGTGGACACCCACCTACGAGCAGTACTTC
len: 16; d_gene: TRBD1; j_gene: TRBJ1-4; v_gene: TRBV5-6; abundance: -; CDR3aa: CASSLVLRTGGEKLFF; CDR3nt: TGTGCCAGCAGCTTGGTGTTGCGGACAGGCGGGGAAAAACTGTTTTTT
len: 16; d_gene: TRBD1; j_gene: TRBJ2-7; v_gene: TRBV30; abundance: -; CDR3aa: CAWKRSLMDRGDEQYF; CDR3nt: TGTGCCTGGAAAAGGTCGTTGATGGACAGGGGAGACGAGCAGTACTTC
len: 14; d_gene: TRBD2; j_gene: TRBJ2-7; v_gene: TRBV5-1; abundance: few; CDR3aa: CASSLGTSLYEQYF; CDR3nt: TGCGCCAGCAGCTTGGGGACTAGCTTGTACGAGCAGTACTTC
len: 13; d_gene: TRBD1; j_gene: TRBJ2-7; v_gene: TRBV5-1; abundance: -; CDR3aa: CASSWTGDYEQYF; CDR3nt: TGCGCCAGCAGCTGGACAGGGGACTACGAGCAGTACTTC
len: 16; d_gene: TRBD1; j_gene: TRBJ1-6; v_gene: TRBV12-5; abundance: -; CDR3aa: CASGLVLGTGESPLHF; CDR3nt: TGTGCTAGTGGTTTGGTACTAGGGACAGGGGAATCACCCCTCCACTTT
len: 13; d_gene: -; j_gene: TRBJ2-1; v_gene: TRBV2; abundance: -; CDR3aa: CASSEAGRGWRFF; CDR3nt: TGTGCCAGCAGTGAAGCGGGTAGGGGATGGCGGTTCTTC
len: 13; d_gene: -; j_gene: TRBJ1-1; v_gene: TRBV5-6; abundance: few; CDR3aa: CASRPPGGTEAFF; CDR3nt: TGTGCCAGCAGGCCCCCGGGGGGAACTGAAGCTTTCTTT
len: 14; d_gene: TRBD2; j_gene: TRBJ2-1; v_gene: TRBV7-9; abundance: -; CDR3aa: CASSSRGGGLEQFF; CDR3nt: TGTGCCAGCAGCTCCCGGGGGGGAGGGTTGGAGCAGTTCTTC
len: 17; d_gene: -; j_gene: TRBJ2-5; v_gene: TRBV15; abundance: -; CDR3aa: CATSRGTTEALQETQYF; CDR3nt: TGTGCCACCAGCAGAGGGACCACGGAGGCCCTCCAAGAGACCCAGTACTTC
len: 18; d_gene: TRBD1; j_gene: TRBJ1-5; v_gene: TRBV12-5; abundance: -; CDR3aa: CASGLKGLGQGSVQPQHF; CDR3nt: TGTGCTAGTGGTTTGAAGGGGCTGGGACAGGGGAGCGTTCAGCCCCAGCATTTT
len: 8; d_gene: -; j_gene: TRBJ1-4; v_gene: TRBV5-3; abundance: -; CDR3aa: CARQKLFF; CDR3nt: TGTGCCAGACAGAAACTGTTTTTT